These 27 T cell receptor beta chains came from one sample sequenced in a study of blood T cell repertoires in COVID-19. Sequencing was performed with immunoSEQ multiplex PCR; in TCRdb, only in-frame clones are kept and a portion is missing. The sample records a few hundred thousand clones, 85% being singletons. The specimen sequenced was PBMCs or T cells enriched from blood (not recorded which). These receptors originate from a woman aged 45-65 years who had been exposed to COVID-19.

The chain is built from TRBV4-2 and TRBJ2-4; D not resolved. This CDR3 has 17 amino acids. V was clipped by 1 base and J by 0 bases, with 13 bases between them. The germline V gene encodes CDR1 LGHNA and CDR2 YNFKEQ. The CDR3 nucleotides read TGTGCCAGCAGCCAAGCCACGGCGGCGGTAGCCAAAAACATTCAGTACTTC. Translation: CASSQATAAVAKNIQYF.

CDR3 DNA sequence: TGTGCCAGCAGCGTAGGCGGAGTCAATCAGCCCCAGCATTTT. Amino acid sequence: CASSVGGVNQPQHF. This chain connects TRBV9 to TRBJ1-5; D is uncertain. V lost 0 bases to trimming and J lost 3 bases, with 7 bases between them. The CDR3 is 14 amino acids. The V gene's germline CDR1 is SGDLS and CDR2 YYNGEE.

In its sample, this clone was seen once. The rearrangement uses TRBV27 and TRBJ1-1, with D perhaps TRBD1 (5 bases). The CDR3 contains 12 residues. Trimming left V 6 bases short and J 6 bases short, with 11 bases between. Germline V lookup: CDR1 MNHEY, CDR2 SMNVEV (reference sequence). The CDR3 sequence is CASRGLGAEAFF. The CDR3 DNA reads as TGTGCCAGCAGGGGACTCGGGGCTGAAGCTTTCTTT.

CDR3 protein: CASPDRGHTEAFF. In DNA form, the CDR3 reads TGTGCCAGCCCGGACAGGGGGCACACTGAAGCTTTCTTT. The J gene is TRBJ1-1, the V gene TRBV21-1; the tabulated D call, TRBD1, remains unverified against the DNA. TRBV21-1 is a pseudogene. CDR3 size: 13 residues.

This chain connects TRBV29-1 to TRBJ1-4; maybe TRBD1 (5 bases). CDR1 SQVTM and CDR2 ANQGSEA come from the germline V gene. The CDR3 length is 15 residues. Trimming removed 0 bases at V and 7 bases at J, with 15 bases between. The CDR3 sequence is CSVEEVGGIGEKLFF. Written as DNA, the CDR3 is TGCAGCGTTGAAGAGGTGGGGGGGATCGGTGAAAAACTGTTTTTT.

CDR3: CATSDTTGTIYGYTF. Here the CDR3 DNA reads TGTGCCACCAGTGACACGACAGGGACGATCTATGGCTACACCTTC. The gene calls are TRBV24-1 and TRBJ1-2; 7 bases line up with TRBD1. V lost 4 bases to trimming and J lost 4 bases; unmatched junction nucleotides: 8. CDR3 size: 15 residues. Germline V gene lookup returns CDR1 KGHDR and CDR2 SFDVKD.

V is TRBV27 and J is TRBJ1-1, with TRBD1 as a possible D gene (5 bases). The V end was cut by 8 bases, the J end by 1 base, with 17 bases between. From germline, CDR1 is MNHEY and CDR2 SMNVEV (reference sequence). The CDR3 spans 15 residues. The CDR3 protein is CASLPLLTGNTEAFF. In DNA, the CDR3 is TGTGCCAGCCTACCTCTTCTCACAGGGAACACTGAAGCTTTCTTT.

The V and J genes are TRBV18 and TRBJ1-1; D is perhaps TRBD1 (6 bases). The length of the CDR3 is 13 residues. Looked up from germline, CDR1 is KGHSH and CDR2 is LQKENI. Trimming pared 5 bases from V and 8 bases from J, leaving 15 bases between. The CDR3 DNA follows: TGTGCCAGCTCAGCGAAACAGGGAGGGGAAGCTTTCTTT. Protein: CASSAKQGGEAFF.

The chain combines TRBV10-3 with TRBJ1-5, with D tentatively TRBD1 (5 bases). Germline assignment: CDR1 ENHRY and CDR2 SYGVKD. Deletions cut 2 bases from V and 1 base from J, with 9 bases between. The CDR3 spans 15 residues. The CDR3 DNA is TGTGCCATCAGTGAGCTCCAGGGAAGCAATCAGCCCCAGCATTTT. Translated: CAISELQGSNQPQHF.

The chain uses TRBV5-6 and TRBJ1-5; unclear D gene. The germline V gene has CDR1 SGHDT and CDR2 YYEEEE. The CDR3 contains 12 residues. The V gene lost 3 bases and the J gene lost 6 bases, with 7 bases spanning the gap. CDR3 nucleotide sequence: TGTGCCAGCAGCTCTGGGAGTCAGCCCCAGCATTTT. This sequence encodes CASSSGSQPQHF.

The rearrangement joins TRBV6-5 to TRBJ1-3; D gene ambiguous. Germline lookup yields CDR1 MNHEY and CDR2 SVGAGI. CDR3 size: 12 residues. With 7 bases removed from V and 8 bases from J, the gap between germline ends came to 12 bases. The CDR3 sequence: CASMGGRYTIYF. As DNA, the CDR3 is TGTGCCAGCATGGGAGGCAGGTACACCATATATTTT.

The chain couples TRBV11-2 to TRBJ1-1; a possible D gene is TRBD1 (6 bases). The CDR3 is 13 amino acids. Germline-derived CDR1 and CDR2 are SGHAT and FQNNGV. Trimming removed 1 base at V and 7 bases at J, with 10 bases between. CDR3 in DNA: TGTGCCAGCAGCTTAGCCCGAGGGGGTGAAGCTTTCTTT. Translating gives CASSLARGGEAFF.

The genes are TRBV7-2 and TRBJ2-7; 15 bases map to TRBD2. V lost 6 bases to trimming and J lost 8 bases; unmatched junction nucleotides: 14. This CDR3 contains 17 residues. Germline lookup yields CDR1 SGHTA and CDR2 FQGNSA. The CDR3 DNA reads TGTGCCAGCAGGGCAAGCGATCCCGGGACTAGCGGGGGGAAGCAGTACTTC. Amino acid sequence: CASRASDPGTSGGKQYF. The whole variable domain, filled in from reference TRBV7-2 and TRBJ2-7, reads GAGVSQSPSNKVTEKGKDVELRCDPISGHTALYWYRQSLGQGLEFLIYFQGNSAPDKSGLPSDRFSAERTGGSVSTLTIQRTQQEDSAVYLCASRASDPGTSGGKQYFGPGTRLTVT.

V is TRBV12-5 and J is TRBJ1-2; 8 nucleotides align to TRBD1. V lost 6 bases and J lost 7; bases outside the gene matches: 7. The length of the CDR3 is 13 residues. In germline, CDR1 is LGHNT, CDR2 FRNRAP. The CDR3 loop is CASGRGLAGGYTF. DNA of the CDR3: TGTGCTAGTGGCAGGGGGCTAGCTGGTGGCTACACCTTC.

This CDR3 reads CSVFGGNTEAFF. The CDR3 DNA reads TGCAGCGTTTTCGGCGGGAACACTGAAGCTTTCTTT. J is TRBJ1-1 and V is TRBV29-1, with unresolved D. The CDR3 runs 12 residues. Germline V gene lookup returns CDR1 SQVTM and CDR2 ANQGSEA. The V end was cut by 5 bases, the J end by 1 base, with 8 bases between.

The chain carries TRBV5-6 and TRBJ2-3, with 8 bases lining up with TRBD2. The CDR3 consists of 16 residues. In germline, CDR1 is SGHDT, CDR2 YYEEEE. Losses at the gene ends were 0 bases for V and 1 base for J; bases not matched to a gene: 4. The CDR3 bases are TGTGCCAGCAGCTTGGGGGTTAGCGGGGGCACAGATACGCAGTATTTT. Its translation is CASSLGVSGGTDTQYF.

This clone was recorded a few times. The chain joins TRBV7-2 to TRBJ2-7; D is possibly TRBD2 (5 bases). The CDR3 spans 15 residues. The ends were cut back, 2 bases at V and 3 bases at J, with 14 bases in the middle. Germline assignment: CDR1 SGHTA and CDR2 FQGNSA. The CDR3 is CASSLTPGSYYEQYF. CDR3 sequence (DNA): TGTGCCAGCAGCTTAACTCCGGGAAGCTACTACGAGCAGTACTTC.

The chain recombines TRBV10-3 with TRBJ1-2, with D perhaps TRBD1 (6 bases). Trimming took 9 bases from V and 3 from J, leaving 14 bases between them. This CDR3 region has 13 residues. The germline V gene encodes CDR1 ENHRY and CDR2 SYGVKD. CDR3 in DNA: TGTGCCATAAGACAGGAAGTGGACTATGGCTACACCTTC. It specifies CAIRQEVDYGYTF.

The rearrangement links TRBV2 to TRBJ2-1, with 12 positions matching TRBD2. Germline loops: CDR1 SNHLY, CDR2 FYNNEI. The CDR3 runs to 15 residues. V shed 6 bases, J shed 3 bases, and the junction held 3 bases outside the gene matches. Here the CDR3 DNA reads TGTGCCAGCAGGCCGGGACTAGCGGGCTACAATGAGCAGTTCTTC. Residues: CASRPGLAGYNEQFF.

The chain uses TRBV12-5 and TRBJ1-4; D perhaps matches TRBD1 (6 bases). V gave up 5 bases and J gave up 7 bases, with 14 bases separating them. Germline V gives CDR1 LGHNT, CDR2 FRNRAP. This CDR3 has 14 residues. Written as DNA, the CDR3 is TGTGCTAGTGGTAGGACAGTCGAGGGTGAAAAACTGTTTTTT. Protein sequence: CASGRTVEGEKLFF. The variable domain in full, with the rest retrieved from reference TRBV12-5 and TRBJ1-4, is DARVTQTPRHKVTEMGQEVTMRCQPILGHNTVFWYRQTMMQGLELLAYFRNRAPLDDSGMPKDRFSAEMPDATLATLKIQPSEPRDSAVYFCASGRTVEGEKLFFGSGTQLSVL.

There are a few counts of this clone. The V gene is TRBV29-1, the J gene TRBJ1-2, with D possibly TRBD1 on 6 matching bases. Trimming removed 6 bases at V and 2 bases at J, with 22 bases between. The CDR3 loop spans 16 amino acids. Germline CDR1 SQVTM, CDR2 ANQGSEA. CDR3 bases: TGCAGCGTCCTCTACTCCTTGGGGGGGCTGAACTATGGCTACACCTTC. Amino acids: CSVLYSLGGLNYGYTF. Using reference TRBV29-1 and TRBJ1-2 for the parts outside the CDR3, the full variable domain is SAVISQKPSRDICQRGTSLTIQCQVDSQVTMMFWYRQQPGQSLTLIATANQGSEATYESGFVIDKFPISRPNLTFSTLTVSNMSPEDSSIYLCSVLYSLGGLNYGYTFGSGTRLTVV.

The chain's CDR3 is CASSHRGGYEQYF. The CDR3 bases are TGTGCCAGCAGTCACCGGGGGGGGTACGAGCAGTACTTC. The V gene is TRBV6-2 or TRBV6-3, the J gene TRBJ2-7; TRBD2 matches at 8 bases. The germline gives CDR1 MNHEY, CDR2 SVGEGT. CDR3 size: 13 residues. After removal of 5 bases from V and 4 bases from J, the junction contained 4 bases not matched to a gene.

The chain has TRBV19 and TRBJ1-1; tentative D call: TRBD1 (6 bases). Germline CDR1 LNHDA, CDR2 SQIVND (reference sequence). With 5 bases removed from V and 3 bases from J, the gap between germline ends came to 10 bases. This CDR3 spans 13 amino acids. The CDR3 spells CASSLKGDTEAFF. As DNA, the CDR3 is TGTGCCAGTAGTCTTAAGGGGGACACTGAAGCTTTCTTT.

The CDR3 DNA follows: TGTGCTAGTGGTTTTGGGGGCCCATTTGAAGCTTTCTTT. It codes for CASGFGGPFEAFF. The chain links TRBV12-5 to TRBJ1-1; D might be TRBD1 (6 bases). Germline CDR1 and CDR2: LGHNT and FRNRAP. The CDR3 spans 13 residues. Trimming pared 3 bases from V and 7 bases from J, leaving 12 bases between.

This CDR3 is CASSLDQDSYNEQFF. DNA of the CDR3: TGCGCCAGCAGCTTGGATCAGGACAGCTACAATGAGCAGTTCTTC. This chain connects TRBV5-1 to TRBJ2-1, with D possibly TRBD1 on 6 matching bases. This CDR3 is 15 amino acids long. V gave up 0 bases and J gave up 3 bases, with 10 bases separating them. CDR1 is SGHRS, CDR2 YFSETQ, per germline.

This chain connects TRBV4-2 to TRBJ1-2; weak D call: TRBD1 (5 bases). Per the germline V gene, CDR1 is LGHNA and CDR2 is YNFKEQ. V was pared by 0 bases and J by 7 bases, with 12 bases between. The CDR3 length is 14 residues. The CDR3 bases are TGTGCCAGCAGCCAAGATAGACAGTTGTCTGGCTACACCTTC. The encoded protein is CASSQDRQLSGYTF.

This clone was counted between two and nine times. This chain connects TRBV13 to TRBJ1-1; no reliable D call. V lost 8 bases, J lost 1 base, and 14 bases lay in between. The CDR3 sequence is 14 residues long. Per the germline V gene, CDR1 is PRHDT and CDR2 is FYEKMQ (reference sequence). The CDR3 sequence is CASGGSAENTEAFF. CDR3 DNA sequence: TGTGCCAGCGGAGGGTCAGCCGAGAACACTGAAGCTTTCTTT. Complete variable domain (other parts from reference TRBV13 and TRBJ1-1): AAGVIQSPRHLIKEKRETATLKCYPIPRHDTVYWYQQGPGQDPQFLISFYEKMQSDKGSIPDRFSAQQFSDYHSELNMSSLELGDSALYFCASGGSAENTEAFFGQGTRLTVV.